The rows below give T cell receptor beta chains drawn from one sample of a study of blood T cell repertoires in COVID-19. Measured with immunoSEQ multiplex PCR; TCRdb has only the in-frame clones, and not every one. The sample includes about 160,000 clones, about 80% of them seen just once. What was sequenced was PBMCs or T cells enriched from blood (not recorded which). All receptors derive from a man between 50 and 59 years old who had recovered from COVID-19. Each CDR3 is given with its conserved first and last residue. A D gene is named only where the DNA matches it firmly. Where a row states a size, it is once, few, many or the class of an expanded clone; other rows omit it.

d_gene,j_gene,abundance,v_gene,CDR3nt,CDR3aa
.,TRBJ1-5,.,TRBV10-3,TGTGCCATCAGTGAGTCAGGACAGAAGTATAGCAATCAGCCCCAGCATTTT,CAISESGQKYSNQPQHF
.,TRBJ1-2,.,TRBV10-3,TGTGCCATCAGTGAGTCACAGGAGGGTTATGGCTACACCTTC,CAISESQEGYGYTF
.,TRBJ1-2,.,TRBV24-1,TGTGCCACCAGTGACTCCAACAGGTTCTATGGCTACACCTTC,CATSDSNRFYGYTF
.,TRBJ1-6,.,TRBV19,TGCTCTCTCAGGGGTTTGGGTGGTTCACCCCTCCACTTT,CSLRGLGGSPLHF
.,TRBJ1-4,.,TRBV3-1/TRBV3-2,TGTGCCAGCAGCCAAGAGAACCCAGGGACTAATGAAAAACTGTTTTTT,CASSQENPGTNEKLFF
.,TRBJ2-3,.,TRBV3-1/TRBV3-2,TGTGCCAGCAGCCTTGGACTTCTCACAGATACGCAGTATTTT,CASSLGLLTDTQYF
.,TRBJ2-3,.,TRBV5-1,TGCGCCAGCAGCACGACGGGGTCCCTCACAGATACGCAGTATTTT,CASSTTGSLTDTQYF
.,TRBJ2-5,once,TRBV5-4,TGTGCCAGCAGCTGCAGGGATAACAAGTGTACCCAGTACTTC,CASSCRDNKCTQYF
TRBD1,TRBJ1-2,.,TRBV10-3,TGTGCCATCACCCAGGACAGGGCCACACCTAACTATGGCTACACCTTC,CAITQDRATPNYGYTF
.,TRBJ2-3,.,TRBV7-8,TGTGCCTCCGGGCGGGAAACAGATACGCAGTATTTT,CASGRETDTQYF
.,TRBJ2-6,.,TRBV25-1,TGTGCCAGCAGGAGGTCAGAATCTGGGGCCAACGTCCTGACTTTC,CASRRSESGANVLTF
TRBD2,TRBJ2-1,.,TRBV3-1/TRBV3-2,TGTGCCAGCAGACGGACTAGCGGGGGTGATGAGCAGTTCTTC,CASRRTSGGDEQFF
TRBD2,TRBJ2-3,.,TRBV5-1,TGCGCCAGCAGCTCCAGACTAGCGGGGGGCACAGATACGCAGTATTTT,CASSSRLAGGTDTQYF
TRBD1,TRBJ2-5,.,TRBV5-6,TGTGCCAGCAGCTTGGGACAGGGAAGGCAAGAGACCCAGTACTTC,CASSLGQGRQETQYF
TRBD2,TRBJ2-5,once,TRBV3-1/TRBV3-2,TGTGCCAGCAGACCGCCCGGACTAGCGGGGGATGGGACCCAGTACTTC,CASRPPGLAGDGTQYF
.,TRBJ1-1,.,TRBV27,TGTGCCAGCCGAGAATTGACAGGCGCCGAAGCTTTCTTT,CASRELTGAEAFF
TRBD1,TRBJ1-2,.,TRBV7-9,TGTGCCAGCAGCTTAGCTCGCACAGGGGTATATGGCTACACCTTC,CASSLARTGVYGYTF
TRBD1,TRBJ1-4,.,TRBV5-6,TGTGCCAGCAGCTACCCGACAGGGGGCGTCGAAAAACTGTTTTTT,CASSYPTGGVEKLFF
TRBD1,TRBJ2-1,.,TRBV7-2,TGTGCCAGCAGCTTAGCACAGGGGGCCTACAATGAGCAGTTCTTC,CASSLAQGAYNEQFF
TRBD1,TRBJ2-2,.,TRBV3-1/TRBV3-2,TGTGCCAGCAGCCAAGATCGTCCGGGACAGGGACTCACCGGGGAGCTGTTTTTT,CASSQDRPGQGLTGELFF
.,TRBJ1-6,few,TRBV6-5,TGTGCCAGCGACTTAGGTTCACCCCTCCACTTT,CASDLGSPLHF
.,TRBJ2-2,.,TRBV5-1,TGCGCCAGCAGAGAACTAGGAGGTACCGGGGAGCTGTTTTTT,CASRELGGTGELFF
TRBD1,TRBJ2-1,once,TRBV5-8,TGTGCCAGCAGCGACGACAGGGATGGTGAGCAGTTCTTC,CASSDDRDGEQFF
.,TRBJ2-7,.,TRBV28,TGTGCCAGCAGTTTAAAGCCCTACGAGCAGTACTTC,CASSLKPYEQYF
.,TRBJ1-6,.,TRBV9,TGTGCCAGCTCGGCCTCAGGTTATAATTCACCCCTCCACTTT,CASSASGYNSPLHF
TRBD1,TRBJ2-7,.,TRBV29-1,TGCAGCGTGGTACTAAGGGGGCGCGGGGAGCAGTACTTC,CSVVLRGRGEQYF
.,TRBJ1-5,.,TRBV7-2,TGTGCCAGCAGCTTGACAGGTAATCAGCCCCAGCATTTT,CASSLTGNQPQHF
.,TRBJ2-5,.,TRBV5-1,TGCGCCAGCAGCTTGATACCCGGTCAGGGGGAGACCCAGTACTTC,CASSLIPGQGETQYF
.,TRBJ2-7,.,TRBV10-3,TGTGCCATCAGTGCAGTCGGCAGGGAATACGAGCAGTACTTC,CAISAVGREYEQYF
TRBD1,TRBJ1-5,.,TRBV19,TGTGCCAGTGGACCGGGACAGGGCACGACATGGGGCAATCAGCCCCAGCATTTT,CASGPGQGTTWGNQPQHF
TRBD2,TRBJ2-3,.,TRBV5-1,TGCGCCAGCAGATGGACTAGCGGGGGGGCAAGCACAGATACGCAGTATTTT,CASRWTSGGASTDTQYF
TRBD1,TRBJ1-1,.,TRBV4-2,TGTGCCAGCAGCCAAGCAGGGGGCATAGCTGAAGCTTTCTTT,CASSQAGGIAEAFF
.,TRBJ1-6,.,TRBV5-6,TGTGCCAGCAGCCTGACTAGGAGAAATTCACCCCTCCACTTT,CASSLTRRNSPLHF
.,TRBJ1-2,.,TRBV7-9,TGTGCCAGCAGCTTAAACGAGAAGGACACCTATGGCTACACCTTC,CASSLNEKDTYGYTF
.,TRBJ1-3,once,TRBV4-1,TGCGCCAGCAGCCAAGACAGGGTTTCTGGAAACACCATATATTTT,CASSQDRVSGNTIYF
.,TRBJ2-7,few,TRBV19,TGTGCCAGTAGTACTAAGGGGGTTTCCTCCTACGAGCAGTACTTC,CASSTKGVSSYEQYF
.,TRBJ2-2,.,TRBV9,TGTGCCAGCAGCGTAGGTGTTAGCTTGGACGGGGAGCTGTTTTTT,CASSVGVSLDGELFF
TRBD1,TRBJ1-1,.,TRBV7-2,TGTGCCAGCAGCACAGACCAGGGGGCGAACACTGAAGCTTTCTTT,CASSTDQGANTEAFF
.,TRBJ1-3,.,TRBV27,TGTGCCAGCAGTCCCCAGGGAATTTGGGGCTCTGGAAACACCATATATTTT,CASSPQGIWGSGNTIYF
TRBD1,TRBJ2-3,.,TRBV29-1,TGCAGCGTTGAAGGCGGGACAGGGATCCCTATGGATACGCAGTATTTT,CSVEGGTGIPMDTQYF
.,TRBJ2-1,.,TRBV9,TGTGCCAGCAGTGAGGGAACCTACAATGAGCAGTTCTTC,CASSEGTYNEQFF